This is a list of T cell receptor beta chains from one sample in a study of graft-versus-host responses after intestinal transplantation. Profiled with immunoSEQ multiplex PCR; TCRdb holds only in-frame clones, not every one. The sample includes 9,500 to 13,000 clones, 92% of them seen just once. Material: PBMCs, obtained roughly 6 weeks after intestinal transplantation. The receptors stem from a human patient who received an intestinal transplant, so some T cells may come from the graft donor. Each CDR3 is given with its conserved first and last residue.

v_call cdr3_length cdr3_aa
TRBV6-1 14 CASRTSGGAETQYF
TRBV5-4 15 CASSARDRASNEQFF
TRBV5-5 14 CASSRDRGTDTQYF
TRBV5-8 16 CASSMDRGQFGEKLFF
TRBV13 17 CASSGRPGPLHQETQYF
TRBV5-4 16 CASSSVRADNPYEQYF
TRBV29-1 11 CSVADNTEAFF
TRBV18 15 CASSTGPRLGETQYF
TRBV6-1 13 CASSEAQNQPQHF
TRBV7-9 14 CASSAWGSNQPQHF
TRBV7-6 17 CASSLIPGEGWGNEQFF